This T cell receptor (beta chain) was documented in a study of blood T cell repertoires in COVID-19 (dated by TCRdb to the early 2020s). Study-level background: Samples covering the acute and convalescent phases of COVID-19 were provided by collaborators in the United States, Italy and Spain. The material from the prospective study consisted of cDNA or gDNA derived from T cells, B-cell-depleted T cells, or PBMCs. The dataset comprised deeply sampled blood TCRbeta repertoires from subjects exposed to, actively infected with, or recovered from COVID-19. A freely available public database, intended as a resource for researchers studying the immune response to SARS-CoV-2, is where the repertoires were released. Samples came from the ongoing ImmuneRACE study (first 160 participants) plus 1,254 subjects from 6 global collaborators. Sample metadata almost always included a de-identified subject ID, COVID-19 status, age in years and sex. HLA class I and class II types, where available, came from metadata supplied by the sample provider rather than from assay-based typing. The investigation overall reported the following: The amount of clinical and demographic metadata varied by source and participant and was provided uncurated.

Concerning this clone itself: Its antigen remains undetermined. No much larger clone exists at a distance of one base, and base qualities are not known.

TCRbeta CDR3 regions were amplified from genomic DNA using the immunoSEQ Assay, a bias-controlled multiplex PCR. Regarding the original processing steps: Nucleated cell counts per sample were estimated from amplification of reference gene primers within the assay. Sequence reads were collapsed and filtered to measure the absolute abundance of every unique TCRbeta CDR3 rearrangement. Productive Simpson clonality was computed per sample as the square root of Simpson's diversity index over productive rearrangements. TCRdb took this table from immuneACCESS and kept in-frame rearrangements with V and J called. Such tables lack part of the clones; where checked against another copy, unresolved V genes explain under half of the gap, and the rest is unexplained. The V and J calls and clone size were taken over from that table, and D and trimming were inferred from the DNA. The sample contains about 250,000 clones, 65% to 85% of them found a single time. The leading ten clones occupy 4.4% of the sample.

Compared with germline, V lacks 4 bases and J lacks 6 bases; bases without a gene match: 5. Looking up the germline V gene yields CDR1 ENHRY and CDR2 SYGVKD. Including cysteine and phenylalanine, the CDR3 has 15 amino acids. The sequence is cut down to CDR3 DNA, 45 bases in frame from base 1. Collaborating institutions collected whole blood in K2EDTA tubes following their own protocols. For TCRbeta analysis, collaborator samples were shipped as frozen whole blood, as isolated PBMCs, or as DNA extracted from either sample type. This sequence was found in a middle-aged man with active or convalescent COVID-19. The rearrangement joined TRBV10-3 to TRBJ1-4, and TRBD1 aligns with 10 junction nucleotides. Source material: peripheral blood. The CDR3 protein is CAISVGQGEYEKLFF. The sequenced DNA: TGTGCCATCAGTGTCGGACAGGGGGAGTATGAAAAACTGTTTTTT.